The 30 T cell receptor beta chains below all came from one sample that was sequenced in a study of CD8 T cells in Susac syndrome. When the RNA was reverse transcribed, random hexamers were used with an input of about 0.5 to 1 ug. TCRdb re-analysed the immunoSEQ multiplex PCR reads in MiXCR, keeping a single row per CDR3 protein. The repertoire includes approximately 300,000 distinct CDR3 sequences, roughly 85% of them detected once, and around 0.22% sits in the top ten. The material sequenced was CD8+ T cells from PBMCs. Source of these receptors: a human donor with multiple sclerosis.

The chain recombines TRBV28 with TRBJ2-5, with D possibly being TRBD2 (6 bases). Trimming stripped 1 base from V and 3 bases from J, with 9 bases between. CDR3 length: 14 amino acids. Germline CDR1 reads MDHEN; CDR2 reads SYDVKM. CDR3 sequence (DNA): TGTGCCAGCAGTTTATCGGCTAGCGAAGAGACCCAGTACTTC. As protein: CASSLSASEETQYF.

This chain connects TRBV7-9 to TRBJ2-7, with D possibly called TRBD1 or TRBD2 (5 bases each). The V end was cut by 5 bases, the J end by 3 bases, with 14 bases between. The CDR3 consists of 14 residues. Germline V gene data show CDR1 as SEHNR and CDR2 as FQNEAQ (reference sequence). CDR3 sequence: CASSPGWGIYEQYF. The CDR3, as DNA: TGTGCCAGCAGCCCAGGTTGGGGGATCTACGAGCAGTACTTC.

The chain carries TRBV11-2 and TRBJ2-7; 8 nucleotides line up with TRBD2. The trim removed 0 bases at V and 2 bases at J, leaving 12 bases unmatched. Germline V gene lookup returns CDR1 SGHAT and CDR2 FQNNGV. The CDR3 runs 18 residues. CDR3 protein: CASSLDGVYSGGPYEQYF. CDR3 coding DNA: TGTGCCAGCAGCTTAGATGGGGTCTATTCGGGAGGGCCCTACGAGCAGTACTTC. Looking up the rest from reference TRBV11-2 and TRBJ2-7 gives the full variable domain: EAGVAQSPRYKIIEKRQSVAFWCNPISGHATLYWYQQILGQGPKLLIQFQNNGVVDDSQLPKDRFSAERLKGVDSTLKIQPAKLEDSAVYLCASSLDGVYSGGPYEQYFGPGTRLTVT.

V is TRBV24-1 and J is TRBJ2-1, with 8 nucleotides matching TRBD2. This CDR3 is 15 amino acids long. V lost 6 bases, J lost 1 base, and 4 bases stayed unmatched. Germline values: CDR1 KGHDR, CDR2 SFDVKD. CDR3 residues: CATSSLADSYNEQFF. In DNA, the CDR3 is TGTGCCACCAGTTCACTAGCGGATTCCTACAATGAGCAGTTCTTC.

V gene TRBV20-1 combines with J gene TRBJ2-1; D remains unclear. Deletions cut 4 bases from V and 3 bases from J, with 10 bases between. The CDR3 is made up of 13 amino acids. Germline-derived CDR1 and CDR2 are DFQATT and SNEGSKA (reference sequence). The chain's CDR3 is CSATRVDYNEQFF. Written as DNA, the CDR3 is TGCAGTGCTACCCGTGTCGACTACAATGAGCAGTTCTTC.

The chain links TRBV4-1 to TRBJ2-3; TRBD1 matches at 7 bases. In germline, CDR1 is MGHRA, CDR2 YSYEKL. Trimming at V came to 4 bases and at J to 6 bases, leaving 19 bases not matched to a gene. This CDR3 region has 18 residues. For the CDR3, the DNA is TGCGCCAGCAGCCGATTAACCATTAGGACAGGCCTTATGGATACGCAGTATTTT. Amino acid sequence: CASSRLTIRTGLMDTQYF.

V is TRBV20-1 and J is TRBJ2-1, with D possibly being TRBD2 (6 bases). V was clipped by 0 bases and J by 6 bases, with 15 bases between them. Germline V gene sequence: CDR1 DFQATT, CDR2 SNEGSKA (reference sequence). This CDR3 is 15 amino acids long. The CDR3 DNA reads TGCAGTGCTAGAGAGTGGGCTAGCGCCCTCAATGAGCAGTTCTTC. It specifies CSAREWASALNEQFF.

The sample holds one count of this clonotype. V is TRBV5-1 and J is TRBJ2-7, with a tentative D call TRBD1 (5 bases). V was pared by 5 bases and J by 5 bases, with 8 bases between. The CDR3 extends over 11 amino acids. Germline V gives CDR1 SGHRS, CDR2 YFSETQ. The CDR3 DNA reads TGCGCCAGCAGGACAGCGCACGAGCAGTACTTC. Translation: CASRTAHEQYF.

The rearrangement links TRBV12-3 or TRBV12-4 to TRBJ2-1; TRBD1 matches 10 bases. The CDR3 is made up of 13 amino acids. With 5 bases clipped from V and 13 bases from J, the junction kept 8 bases outside the gene matches. CDR3 amino acids: CASSNGQGVIQFF. CDR3 sequence (DNA): TGTGCCAGCAGTAATGGACAGGGGGTTATTCAGTTCTTC.

V gene TRBV28 combines with J gene TRBJ1-1, with D maybe TRBD1 (6 bases). CDR1 and CDR2 (germline): MDHEN, SYDVKM. The V end was cut by 2 bases, the J end by 4 bases, with 11 bases between. The CDR3 is made up of 14 amino acids. In nucleotides, the CDR3 is TGTGCCAGCAGTTTACTCCCGACAGGCACTGAAGCTTTCTTT. This translates into CASSLLPTGTEAFF.

This clonotype was seen a single time. This chain joins TRBV27 and TRBJ2-5; D is tentatively TRBD1 or TRBD2 (5 bases each). CDR1 is MNHEY and CDR2 is SMNVEV in the germline V gene (reference sequence). This CDR3 comprises 15 residues. V was cut by 5 bases and J by 0 bases, with 13 bases left in between. In DNA form, the CDR3 reads TGTGCCAGCAGTGACCTCGAGGGGTACCAAGAGACCCAGTACTTC. It translates to CASSDLEGYQETQYF.

This rearrangement joins TRBV7-3 to TRBJ1-5; 9 bases match TRBD1. CDR3 length: 17 residues. The ends lost 3 bases at V and 0 bases at J; junction bases unmatched: 6. CDR1 and CDR2 (germline): SGHTA, FQGTGA. The CDR3 nucleotides read TGTGCCAGCAGCTTGGGACAGGGAGGGCATAGCAATCAGCCCCAGCATTTT. Encoded protein: CASSLGQGGHSNQPQHF.

This chain joins TRBV3-1 and TRBJ1-2; 8 bases agree with TRBD1. The length of the CDR3 is 16 residues. The V and J ends lost 4 bases and 7 bases, in that order; junction bases with no gene match: 14. Germline-derived CDR1 and CDR2 are LGHDT and YNNKEL (reference sequence). The CDR3, as DNA: TGTGCCAGCAGCCCAACAGGCCCGGGACAGGTTGTTGGCTACACCTTC. It specifies CASSPTGPGQVVGYTF.

The chain has TRBV6-2 or TRBV6-3 and TRBJ2-2; 9 bases are a match to TRBD2. V shed 4 bases, J shed 4 bases, and the junction held 4 bases outside the gene matches. Germline CDR1 and CDR2: MNHEY and SVGEGT. The CDR3 spans 15 residues. The CDR3 sequence: CASSLETSGTGELFF. The CDR3 coding sequence is TGTGCCAGCAGTTTAGAGACTAGCGGCACCGGGGAGCTGTTTTTT.

The chain links TRBV4-3 to TRBJ2-4, with D possibly matching TRBD2 (6 bases). The CDR3 loop spans 16 amino acids. V was pared by 1 base and J by 2 bases, with 12 bases between. Germline loops: CDR1 LGHNA, CDR2 YSLEER. CDR3 in DNA: TGCGCCAGCAGCCAAGGACGGGACTTTACCAAAAACATTCAGTACTTC. Translated, it gives CASSQGRDFTKNIQYF.

This chain connects TRBV20-1 to TRBJ1-5; D unresolved. Germline V gene sequence: CDR1 DFQATT, CDR2 SNEGSKA (reference sequence). The CDR3 spans 13 residues. Between the trimmed V and J ends, which lost 0 bases and 9 bases, there was a span of 12 bases. CDR3 bases: TGCAGTGCTAGAGAGGAAATTCGGGGGCCCCAGCATTTT. Translation: CSAREEIRGPQHF.

The J gene is TRBJ1-5, the V gene TRBV7-9; TRBD1 might be the D (5 bases). CDR1 is SEHNR, CDR2 FQNEAQ, per germline (reference sequence). The CDR3 consists of 14 residues. V lost 4 bases and J 3 bases, leaving 10 bases between the germline ends. For the CDR3, the DNA is TGTGCCAGCAGCTCGGGGCCGGCCAATCAGCCCCAGCATTTT. It codes for CASSSGPANQPQHF.

This clonotype was found once. V is TRBV3-1 and J is TRBJ2-7; tentative D call: TRBD1 (6 bases). Trimming removed 4 bases from V and 2 bases from J, with 15 bases in between. The CDR3 has 15 residues. Germline V lookup: CDR1 LGHDT, CDR2 YNNKEL (reference sequence). The CDR3 region has the DNA TGTGCCAGCAGCCCTTATTCTGCAGGGGCCTACGAGCAGTACTTC. This translates into CASSPYSAGAYEQYF.

The chain combines TRBV6-5 with TRBJ2-6, with D hard to call. Deletions cut 5 bases from V and 0 bases from J, with 5 bases between. The CDR3 extends over 14 amino acids. Germline V gives CDR1 MNHEY, CDR2 SVGAGI. The CDR3 sequence: CASSPDSGANVLTF. DNA for the CDR3: TGTGCCAGCAGTCCAGACTCTGGGGCCAACGTCCTGACTTTC.

The chain combines TRBV7-9 with TRBJ2-4; 7 bases map to TRBD2. J lost 16 bases, V lost 0 bases, and 9 bases had no gene match. Germline V gives CDR1 SEHNR, CDR2 FQNEAQ (reference sequence). The CDR3 spans 13 residues. The CDR3 DNA sequence: TGTGCCAGCAGCTTAGCGGCGGGGGTCGGAATATACTTC. This translates into CASSLAAGVGIYF.

This chain connects TRBV20-1 to TRBJ1-3; TRBD1 is a possible D gene (5 bases). CDR3 length equals 14 residues. In germline, CDR1 is DFQATT, CDR2 SNEGSKA (reference sequence). V was cut by 0 bases and J by 4 bases, with 10 bases left in between. Written as DNA, the CDR3 is TGCAGTGCTAGAGATCAGGGATCCGGAAACACCATATATTTT. Its protein is CSARDQGSGNTIYF.

The chain carries TRBV15 and TRBJ2-7, with TRBD1 identical over 8 bases. Per germline, CDR1 LNHNV and CDR2 YYDKDF (reference sequence). The CDR3 totals 14 residues. Trimming at V came to 3 bases and at J to 1 base, leaving 2 bases not matched to a gene. The CDR3, as DNA: TGTGCCACCAGCAGCGGGACAGGATCCTACGAGCAGTACTTC. The encoded protein is CATSSGTGSYEQYF.

The chain combines TRBV10-3 with TRBJ1-2; D may be TRBD1 (6 bases). The CDR3 runs 13 residues. Looked up from germline, CDR1 is ENHRY and CDR2 is SYGVKD. Trimming stripped 3 bases from V and 8 bases from J, with 13 bases between. The CDR3 DNA reads as TGTGCCATCAGTGAAAGGGGGGAAAAAGGCTACACCTTC. Translating gives CAISERGEKGYTF.

The count of this clonotype is one. V is TRBV6-2 or TRBV6-3 and J is TRBJ2-7, with TRBD2 as a possible D gene (6 bases). Per the germline V gene, CDR1 is MNHEY and CDR2 is SVGEGT. The CDR3 is made up of 16 amino acids. V lost 5 bases to trimming and J lost 0 bases, with 17 bases between them. The CDR3: CASSPPLDYLSYEQYF. The CDR3 nucleotides are TGTGCCAGCAGTCCTCCTTTGGACTATCTCTCCTACGAGCAGTACTTC.

The chain employs TRBV7-8 and TRBJ2-7; no firm D call. The ends were cut back, 5 bases at V and 0 bases at J, with 17 bases in the middle. From germline, CDR1 is SGHVS and CDR2 FQNEAQ. CDR3 length equals 16 residues. This CDR3 is CASSRGPTHSSYEQYF. CDR3 in DNA: TGTGCCAGCAGCCGTGGGCCGACTCATAGCTCCTACGAGCAGTACTTC.

The chain uses TRBV24-1 and TRBJ2-1; TRBD2 might be the D (5 bases). Trimming removed 3 bases from V and 5 bases from J, with 13 bases in between. The germline V gene encodes CDR1 KGHDR and CDR2 SFDVKD. This CDR3 comprises 15 residues. The CDR3 DNA reads as TGTGCCACCAGTGATGCGGACTCTCTGGACAATGAGCAGTTCTTC. Translated: CATSDADSLDNEQFF.

V and J are TRBV4-3 and TRBJ2-3; no definite D call. Germline V gene data show CDR1 as LGHNA and CDR2 as YSLEER. The length of the CDR3 is 15 residues. The V and J ends lost 0 bases and 1 base respectively, with 8 bases between them. The CDR3 DNA reads TGCGCCAGCAGCCAAGAGGGAAGGGGCACAGATACGCAGTATTTT. Protein sequence: CASSQEGRGTDTQYF.

The CDR3 protein is CASIPGTSGYNEQFF. The CDR3 nucleotides are TGTGCCAGCATCCCCGGGACTAGCGGCTACAATGAGCAGTTCTTC. This chain links TRBV27 with TRBJ2-1; 11 nucleotides match TRBD2. Germline V gene lookup returns CDR1 MNHEY and CDR2 SMNVEV (reference sequence). The CDR3 is 15 residues long. J lost 3 bases, V lost 7 bases, and 5 bases had no gene match.

The chain combines TRBV7-8 with TRBJ2-1; no clear D. V lost 3 bases and J 9 bases, leaving 12 bases between the germline ends. Germline assignment: CDR1 SGHVS and CDR2 FQNEAQ. The CDR3 has 13 amino acids. The CDR3 DNA is TGTGCCAGCAGCTTGTTCGGCAGTCCTGAGCAGTTCTTC. Protein: CASSLFGSPEQFF.

The chain combines TRBV4-3 with TRBJ2-6; no clear D gene. Germline CDR1 and CDR2: LGHNA and YSLEER. The CDR3 extends over 14 amino acids. V was pared by 4 bases and J by 4 bases, with 8 bases between. The CDR3 DNA sequence: TGCGCCAGCAGCCCGGTAGCCGGGGCCAACGTCCTGACTTTC. This encodes CASSPVAGANVLTF.